What follows are 3 T cell receptor beta chains derived from one specimen sequenced in a study of T cell repertoires in cytomegalovirus infection. Antigens of these TCRs are unknown. Via MiXCR, TCRdb re-called the reads, giving one row per CDR3 protein. The sample has 550,000 to 850,000 distinct CDR3 sequences; around 35% are singletons. The specimen was cultured PBMCs, collected from culture after CMV antigen stimulation. The receptors here all came from a human donor in good health (CMV status not recorded). Some clones in this sample may be carry-over from other donors' samples.

The V call is TRBV12-3 or TRBV12-4, the J call TRBJ1-1; no clear D. The CDR3 loop spans 13 amino acids. Deletions cut 3 bases from V and 4 bases from J, with 9 bases between. CDR3 residues: CASSFLGGTEAFF. CDR3 sequence (DNA): TGTGCCAGCAGTTTCCTGGGCGGCACTGAAGCTTTCTTT.

This clonotype was detected only a few times. The chain joins TRBV25-1 to TRBJ2-7; 7 bases are shared with TRBD1. In germline, CDR1 is MGHDK, CDR2 SYGVNS. CDR3 length equals 14 residues. With V trimmed by 6 bases and J by 3 bases, 8 bases remained unmatched. CDR3 in amino acids: CASRKKGAHYEQYF. CDR3 DNA sequence: TGTGCCAGCAGGAAAAAGGGGGCCCACTACGAGCAGTACTTC.

This clonotype was picked up many times. The gene calls are TRBV7-8 and TRBJ1-1; 9 positions match TRBD1. V lost 8 bases to trimming and J lost 1 base; unmatched junction nucleotides: 5. CDR1 SGHVS and CDR2 FQNEAQ come from the germline V gene. The CDR3 runs 14 residues. The DNA for the CDR3 is TGTGCCAGCTTTCCGGGACAGGGGAACACTGAAGCTTTCTTT. The encoded protein is CASFPGQGNTEAFF.